Each of the 15 T cell receptor beta chains below was sequenced from the same sample in a study of CXCR3-negative and CXCR3-positive naive CD8 T cells. The libraries of TRB cDNA were prepared using 5' RACE with UMI labels. TCRdb reprocessed the 5' RACE reads, keeping one entry per CDR3 protein, no DNA. The sample's table shows 55,000 to 70,000 distinct CDR3 sequences. The sequenced sample was memory CD8+ T cells from blood. The receptors were sampled from a human donor in good health. Some clones in this sample may be carry-over from other donors' samples.

The rearrangement links TRBV4-3 to TRBJ1-4. The germline V gene encodes CDR1 LGHNA and CDR2 YSLEER. CDR3 length: 15 residues. The CDR3 loop reads CASSYSQEFGGQLFF.

V usage is TRBV30 and J usage is TRBJ2-2. Germline V gene sequence: CDR1 GTSNPN, CDR2 SVGIG (reference sequence). This CDR3 region has 18 residues. The CDR3 is CAWSVVGRSIANTGELFF.

The V call is TRBV9, the J call TRBJ1-2; lacking DNA, the TRBD1 call made by TCRdb goes unchecked. The CDR3 has 14 amino acids. The germline V gene has CDR1 SGDLS and CDR2 YYNGEE. CDR3 sequence reads: CASSDSLGVNGYTF.

The chain joins TRBV19 to TRBJ2-2. Germline V lookup: CDR1 LNHDA, CDR2 SQIVND (reference sequence). This CDR3 contains 16 residues. The CDR3 spells CASIKGSSGYTGELFF.

CDR3 protein: CASSGTASSTDTQYF. This chain uses TRBV12-3 or TRBV12-4 with TRBJ2-3; with no DNA, the TCRdb D assignment of TRBD1 cannot be verified. CDR3 size: 15 residues.

This sequence joins TRBV20-1 and TRBJ1-6; TCRdb designates TRBD1, a call that cannot be tested without DNA. The length of the CDR3 is 11 residues. Germline CDR1 and CDR2: DFQATT and SNEGSKA (reference sequence). The CDR3 region is CSAPGNSPLHF.

The V and J genes are TRBV25-1 and TRBJ2-2; as DNA is missing, the TRBD1 call by TCRdb cannot be tested. There are 13 residues in the CDR3. The V gene's germline CDR1 is MGHDK and CDR2 SYGVNS. This chain's CDR3 is CASRRGNTGELFF.

The CDR3 region is CASSPKGGVENTEAFF. The chain couples TRBV7-3 to TRBJ1-1; TCRdb outputs TRBD1, but without DNA this stays unchecked. Germline CDR1 and CDR2: SGHTA and FQGTGA. The CDR3 covers 16 residues.

The gene calls are TRBV29-1 and TRBJ2-2; TCRdb reports TRBD1, a call that lacks DNA to check it against. This CDR3 has 15 residues. In germline, CDR1 is SQVTM, CDR2 ANQGSEA. CDR3 protein: CSVPSPQGVSGELFF.

This rearrangement joins TRBV28 to TRBJ2-7; TCRdb's D call of TRBD1 is untestable without DNA. The germline CDR1 and CDR2 sequences are MDHEN and SYDVKM. The CDR3 totals 14 residues. CDR3: CASSLRGNTYEQYF.

This sequence joins TRBV9 and TRBJ2-1; TCRdb indicates TRBD2, and absent DNA this call remains unverified. Germline V lookup: CDR1 SGDLS, CDR2 YYNGEE. The CDR3 has 13 residues. The CDR3 protein is CASNSGGLNEQFF.

The chain joins TRBV19 to TRBJ2-3; TCRdb lists TRBD1, though no DNA is available to test this call. Germline values: CDR1 LNHDA, CDR2 SQIVND (reference sequence). The CDR3 runs to 15 residues. CDR3 sequence reads: CASSIDDSRTDTQYF.

The rearrangement uses TRBV28 and TRBJ2-6. Germline CDR1 reads MDHEN; CDR2 reads SYDVKM. This CDR3 has 16 amino acids. This CDR3 reads CASSQFWASGANVLTF.

This sequence joins TRBV20-1 and TRBJ1-1; the D call from TCRdb, TRBD1, cannot be confirmed without DNA. Germline V CDR1 and CDR2: DFQATT, SNEGSKA (reference sequence). The CDR3 is 15 amino acids. The CDR3 reads CSARGPRETNTEAFF.

CDR3 in amino acids: CSVETRRGETQYF. The chain uses TRBV29-1 and TRBJ2-5; TCRdb's D gene call, TRBD1, goes unchecked for lack of DNA. Germline V gene lookup returns CDR1 SQVTM and CDR2 ANQGSEA. This CDR3 is 13 amino acids long.